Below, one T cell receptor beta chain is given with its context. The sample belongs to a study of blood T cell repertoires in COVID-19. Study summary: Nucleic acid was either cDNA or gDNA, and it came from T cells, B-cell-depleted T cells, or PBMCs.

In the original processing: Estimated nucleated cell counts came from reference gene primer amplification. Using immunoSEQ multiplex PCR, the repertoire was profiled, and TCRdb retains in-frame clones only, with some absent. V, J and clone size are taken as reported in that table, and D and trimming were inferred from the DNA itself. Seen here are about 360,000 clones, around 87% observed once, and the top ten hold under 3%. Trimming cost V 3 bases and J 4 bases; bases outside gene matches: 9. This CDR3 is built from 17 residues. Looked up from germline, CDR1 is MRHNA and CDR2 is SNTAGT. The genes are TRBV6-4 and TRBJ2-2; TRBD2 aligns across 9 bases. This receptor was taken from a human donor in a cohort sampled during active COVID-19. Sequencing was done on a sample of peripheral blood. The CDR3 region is CASSDRSGSGFTGELFF. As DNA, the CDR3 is TGTGCCAGCAGTGATCGTAGCGGGAGTGGTTTCACCGGGGAGCTGTTTTTT.